This TCR beta chain was retrieved from a study of T cell repertoires in cytomegalovirus infection. In the study overall: Signatures in public TCR beta sequences pointed to both CMV infection and matching HLA type. Study-level results: In two of eight donors, the top clonotype was HLA-C-restricted CMV-specific. Frequencies of public TCR beta families were cumulated, and this identified carriers of CMV plus the relevant HLA.

A remark on this clonotype: Its antigen is currently unknown.

One entry per CDR3 protein results from TCRdb running MiXCR on the reads. The repertoire includes some 400,000 distinct CDR3 sequences, roughly a third of them detected once, and roughly 13% sits in the top ten. CDR3 length equals 15 residues. Germline loops: CDR1 SGHDN, CDR2 FVKESK. V was clipped by 6 bases and J by 5 bases, with 19 bases between them. The sequenced sample consisted of PBMCs. The rearrangement joins TRBV14 to TRBJ1-2; perhaps TRBD1 as D (5 bases). The sequence was collected from a human donor in good health (CMV status not recorded). Some clones in this sample may be carry-over from other donors' samples. CDR3 sequence reads: CASSTHTGPAYGYTF. Written as DNA, the CDR3 is TGTGCCAGCAGTACTCATACGGGACCCGCATATGGCTACACCTTC.